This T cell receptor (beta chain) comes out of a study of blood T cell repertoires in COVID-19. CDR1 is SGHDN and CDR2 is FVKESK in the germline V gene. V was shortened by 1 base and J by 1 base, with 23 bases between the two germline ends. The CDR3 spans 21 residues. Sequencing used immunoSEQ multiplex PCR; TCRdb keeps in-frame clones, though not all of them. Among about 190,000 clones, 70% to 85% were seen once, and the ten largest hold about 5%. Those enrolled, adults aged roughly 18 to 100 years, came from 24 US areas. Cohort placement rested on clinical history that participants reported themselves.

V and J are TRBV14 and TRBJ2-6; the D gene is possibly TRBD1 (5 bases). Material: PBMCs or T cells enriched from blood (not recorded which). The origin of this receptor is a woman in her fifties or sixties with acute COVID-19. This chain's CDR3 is CASSQGRRTPTKQSGANVLTF. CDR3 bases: TGTGCCAGCAGCCAAGGAAGGCGGACACCTACTAAACAGTCTGGGGCCAACGTCCTGACTTTC.